This T cell receptor beta chain comes out of a study of blood T cell repertoires in COVID-19. Study background: Acute and convalescent COVID-19 specimens originated in the United States, Italy and Spain.

The method was immunoSEQ multiplex PCR; TCRdb's version includes in-frame clones alone and lacks a portion of them. This sample has about 230,000 clones, with roughly 87% found just once. This CDR3 region has 18 residues. CDR1 SGHAT and CDR2 FQNNGV come from the germline V gene. With 1 base clipped from V and 1 base from J, the junction kept 11 bases outside the gene matches. Sequencing was performed on peripheral blood. The sequence was obtained from a young woman who had recovered from COVID-19. This chain links TRBV11-2 with TRBJ1-2; the match to TRBD1 covers 8 bases. In DNA, the CDR3 is TGTGCCAGCAGCTTAGTAAGAGACAGGGGCAAACTTAACTATGGCTACACCTTC. Residues: CASSLVRDRGKLNYGYTF.